This entry lists 29 T cell receptor beta chains sequenced from one sample in a study of regulatory T cells in long-lasting Graves disease. Regarding time point: newly diagnosed GD, antithyroid drugs for less than 3 months. There was RNA extracted from PBMCs, and the TCR library was made from it. Arm-PCR of CDR3 regions and iRepertoire HTBI primers were the basis on which TCR beta libraries were built. TCRdb ran MiXCR on the multiplex PCR reads and lists one entry per CDR3 protein. The sample contains hundreds of thousands of distinct CDR3 sequences, roughly 17% of which appear only once. The sample was also linked to a second study, of T cells in Graves' hyperthyroidism and ophthalmopathy.

Sequencing was performed on peripheral blood mononuclear cells (PBMCs), taken at new diagnosis, from a patient treated with antithyroid drugs. These receptors all stem from a man between 35 and 55 years old with Graves disease.

This clonotype was found many times. The chain uses TRBV12-5 and TRBJ2-2; D remains ambiguous. The CDR3 loop spans 15 amino acids. V was trimmed by 0 bases and J by 6 bases, leaving 11 bases between them. Germline CDR1 reads LGHNT; CDR2 reads FRNRAP. The CDR3 DNA follows: TGTGCTAGTGGTTTGGTATTGGCTGGGGCCGGGGAGCTGTTTTTT. Translated, it gives CASGLVLAGAGELFF. Combining the CDR3 with reference TRBV12-5 and TRBJ2-2 gives the whole variable domain DARVTQTPRHKVTEMGQEVTMRCQPILGHNTVFWYRQTMMQGLELLAYFRNRAPLDDSGMPKDRFSAEMPDATLATLKIQPSEPRDSAVYFCASGLVLAGAGELFFGEGSRLTVL.

CDR3 sequence: CASSPGTDLNTEAFF. The CDR3 nucleotides are TGTGCCAGCAGCCCCGGGACAGATTTGAACACTGAAGCTTTCTTT. The chain combines TRBV13 with TRBJ1-1; 7 bases match TRBD1. Germline lookup yields CDR1 PRHDT and CDR2 FYEKMQ (reference sequence). CDR3 length equals 15 residues. Trimming removed 5 bases from V and 0 bases from J; junction bases left unmatched: 6.

This clonotype was found many times. The chain combines TRBV18 with TRBJ2-1; 7 nucleotides agree with TRBD1. The CDR3 is made up of 15 amino acids. V was pared by 2 bases and J by 5 bases, with 6 bases of the junction left unmatched. Germline values: CDR1 KGHSH, CDR2 LQKENI. The DNA of the CDR3 is TGTGCCAGCTCACCATTAGGGGGCTTTAACAATGAGCAGTTCTTC. Protein sequence: CASSPLGGFNNEQFF.

The table lists this clonotype with many counts. This rearrangement joins TRBV5-1 to TRBJ2-7; TRBD1 agrees at 7 bases. Trimming cost V 7 bases and J 4 bases; bases outside gene matches: 11. The CDR3 is 14 residues long. Germline CDR1 SGHRS, CDR2 YFSETQ. This chain's CDR3 is CASRPMTGPYEQYF. For the CDR3, the DNA is TGCGCCAGCCGGCCGATGACAGGGCCTTACGAGCAGTACTTC.

This clonotype was counted at least ten times. The rearrangement uses TRBV20-1 and TRBJ2-1; TRBD2 matches at 10 bases. Germline CDR1 is DFQATT and CDR2 is SNEGSKA (reference sequence). The CDR3 has 16 residues. V shed 1 base and J 3 bases; nucleotides not matched to a gene: 6. The CDR3 DNA reads as TGCAGTGCTAGAGCTAGCGGGGGATCCCACTACAATGAGCAGTTCTTC. Its translation is CSARASGGSHYNEQFF.

This clonotype was detected ten times or more. Written as DNA, the CDR3 is TGTGCCAGCAGCCGACAGGGGAACACCGGGGAGCTGTTTTTT. This codes for CASSRQGNTGELFF. This chain links TRBV11-3 with TRBJ2-2, with 7 positions matching TRBD1. This CDR3 contains 14 residues. The V gene's germline CDR1 is SGHNT and CDR2 YENEEA. With 5 bases clipped from V and 1 base from J, the junction kept 1 base outside the gene matches.

This clonotype was seen repeatedly, ten times or more. The V gene is TRBV28, the J gene TRBJ2-5; D might be TRBD2 (7 bases). CDR3 length equals 15 residues. Germline-derived CDR1 and CDR2 are MDHEN and SYDVKM. V gave up 3 bases and J gave up 6 bases, with 17 bases separating them. The CDR3 loop is CASSLGGGAAQTQYF. CDR3 nucleotides: TGTGCCAGCAGTTTGGGCGGGGGCGCCGCACAGACCCAGTACTTC.

In its sample, this clonotype was seen many times. The chain carries TRBV20-1 and TRBJ2-3; no definite D call. The CDR3 sequence is 12 residues long. Per germline, CDR1 DFQATT and CDR2 SNEGSKA (reference sequence). The V end was cut by 5 bases, the J end by 4 bases, with 10 bases between. CDR3: CSAAGFSDTQYF. The CDR3 bases are TGCAGTGCTGCTGGGTTTTCAGATACGCAGTATTTT.

This clonotype has at least ten counts. As DNA, the CDR3 is TGTGCCAGCAGTGGATACAGGGAGGCCCACACAGATACGCAGTATTTT. Translating it yields CASSGYREAHTDTQYF. The V gene is TRBV25-1, the J gene TRBJ2-3, with D perhaps TRBD1 or TRBD2 (6 bases each). Between the trimmed V and J ends, which lost 4 bases and 2 bases, there was a span of 16 bases. The germline V gene encodes CDR1 MGHDK and CDR2 SYGVNS. The CDR3 consists of 16 residues.

The V gene is TRBV28, the J gene TRBJ1-2; the D gene is possibly TRBD1 (5 bases). V gave up 4 bases and J gave up 2 bases, with 11 bases separating them. Germline CDR1 and CDR2: MDHEN and SYDVKM. CDR3 length equals 14 residues. The chain's CDR3 is CASSSGGFNYGYTF. The CDR3 nucleotides read TGTGCCAGCAGTTCGGGGGGGTTCAACTATGGCTACACCTTC.

This chain joins TRBV24-1 and TRBJ2-7; D is unclear. Trimming cost V 6 bases and J 5 bases, with 10 bases left between them. The germline V gene encodes CDR1 KGHDR and CDR2 SFDVKD. This CDR3 spans 12 amino acids. In nucleotides, the CDR3 is TGTGCCACCAGTTCCCAAGACCACGAGCAGTACTTC. Translated: CATSSQDHEQYF.

The rearrangement uses TRBV7-3 and TRBJ2-1; D remains ambiguous. V lost 2 bases and J 5 bases, leaving 7 bases between the germline ends. Germline V gene lookup returns CDR1 SGHTA and CDR2 FQGTGA. The CDR3 totals 13 residues. For the CDR3, the DNA is TGTGCCAGCAGCTTAGAGACGCACAATGAGCAGTTCTTC. Its protein is CASSLETHNEQFF. The full variable domain, with the rest looked up from reference TRBV7-3 and TRBJ2-1, is GAGVSQTPSNKVTEKGKYVELRCDPISGHTALYWYRQSLGQGPEFLIYFQGTGAADDSGLPNDRFFAVRPEGSVSTLKIQRTERGDSAVYLCASSLETHNEQFFGPGTRLTVL.

This sequence joins TRBV30 and TRBJ1-4, with no clear D. The CDR3 length is 12 residues. With 5 bases removed from V and 4 bases from J, the gap between germline ends came to 8 bases. Germline V gives CDR1 GTSNPN, CDR2 SVGIG (reference sequence). The CDR3 loop reads CAWDNLNEKLFF. The CDR3 DNA follows: TGTGCCTGGGACAACCTTAATGAAAAACTGTTTTTT.

By share of the sample, this clonotype is medium-sized. The J gene is TRBJ1-1, the V gene TRBV12-3 or TRBV12-4, with D unclear. The ends were cut back, 7 bases at V and 5 bases at J, with 14 bases in the middle. The CDR3 extends over 13 amino acids. The CDR3 loop reads CASNKGEATEAFF. The DNA of the CDR3 is TGTGCCAGCAATAAAGGCGAGGCGACTGAAGCTTTCTTT.

This clonotype was detected many times. The chain joins TRBV20-1 to TRBJ1-2; possible D gene TRBD1, 5 bases. CDR1 DFQATT and CDR2 SNEGSKA come from the germline V gene (reference sequence). V lost 3 bases, J lost 3 bases, and 14 bases lay in between. The length of the CDR3 is 14 residues. The CDR3 here is CSASDSGNYYGYTF. The DNA for the CDR3 is TGCAGTGCTAGTGACTCAGGGAATTACTATGGCTACACCTTC.

The chain recombines TRBV19 with TRBJ2-3, with D perhaps matching TRBD1 or TRBD2 (5 bases each). The V gene's germline CDR1 is LNHDA and CDR2 SQIVND (reference sequence). This CDR3 is built from 14 residues. Between the trimmed V and J ends, which lost 3 bases and 9 bases, there was a span of 16 bases. The CDR3 DNA follows: TGTGCCAGTAGTATCTCCTCGGTCTGGGACACGCAGTATTTT. It translates to CASSISSVWDTQYF. Complete variable domain (other parts from reference TRBV19 and TRBJ2-3): DGGITQSPKYLFRKEGQNVTLSCEQNLNHDAMYWYRQDPGQGLRLIYYSQIVNDFQKGDIAEGYSVSREKKESFPLTVTSAQKNPTAFYLCASSISSVWDTQYFGPGTRLTVL.

This chain joins TRBV5-6 and TRBJ2-1, with 14 bases matching TRBD2. Germline assignment: CDR1 SGHDT and CDR2 YYEEEE. This CDR3 comprises 18 residues. V lost 2 bases, J lost 4 bases, and 8 bases stayed unmatched. The CDR3 loop reads CASSLVLTSGGDYNEQFF. The CDR3 DNA sequence: TGTGCCAGCAGCTTAGTCTTGACTAGCGGGGGGGATTACAATGAGCAGTTCTTC.

This clonotype showed up many times. The chain is built from TRBV27 and TRBJ1-2; D perhaps matches TRBD1 (5 bases). The CDR3 is 14 residues long. Trimming stripped 4 bases from V and 4 bases from J, with 13 bases between. The germline CDR1 and CDR2 sequences are MNHEY and SMNVEV (reference sequence). The CDR3 DNA follows: TGTGCCAGCAGTTCCCCCGGGGCCACCTATGGCTACACCTTC. Its translation: CASSSPGATYGYTF.

V gene TRBV12-3 or TRBV12-4 combines with J gene TRBJ2-4; D unresolved. With 6 bases removed from V and 2 bases from J, the gap between germline ends came to 14 bases. CDR3 size: 15 residues. The CDR3 is CASSYSLGSKNIQYF. The CDR3 region has the DNA TGTGCCAGCAGCTATTCTCTCGGGTCCAAAAACATTCAGTACTTC.

This clonotype was counted ten times or more. The rearrangement uses TRBV2 and TRBJ1-3; possibly TRBD1 for D (5 bases). The CDR3 has 16 residues. V lost 2 bases to trimming and J lost 0 bases, with 11 bases between them. Germline V gene sequence: CDR1 SNHLY, CDR2 FYNNEI. The CDR3 DNA is TGTGCCAGCAGTGAACCGCAGGGAAGCTCTGGAAACACCATATATTTT. It is translated as CASSEPQGSSGNTIYF.

In its sample, this clonotype was seen many times. This chain links TRBV18 with TRBJ2-5; D uncertain. The CDR3 consists of 14 residues. Trimming took 4 bases from V and 2 from J, leaving 11 bases between them. Germline V gene sequence: CDR1 KGHSH, CDR2 LQKENI. The CDR3 is CASSLNTRQETQYF. CDR3 sequence (DNA): TGTGCCAGCTCACTCAACACACGGCAAGAGACCCAGTACTTC.

The V and J genes are TRBV4-2 and TRBJ1-3, with a possible D match to TRBD1 (6 bases). Trimming cost V 0 bases and J 2 bases, with 14 bases left between them. Germline V gene sequence: CDR1 LGHNA, CDR2 YNFKEQ. The CDR3 is 17 residues long. The DNA for the CDR3 is TGTGCCAGCAGCCAAGATTGGGCAGGGGTGGCTGGAAACACCATATATTTT. As protein: CASSQDWAGVAGNTIYF.

In this sample, this clonotype turned up many times. The chain has TRBV11-2 and TRBJ2-7; D may be TRBD1 (6 bases). Germline CDR1 and CDR2: SGHAT and FQNNGV. CDR3 length equals 14 residues. Trimming cost V 1 base and J 3 bases, with 10 bases left between them. CDR3 sequence: CASSLVRGNYEQYF. The CDR3 region has the DNA TGTGCCAGCAGCTTAGTCAGGGGAAACTACGAGCAGTACTTC.

V usage is TRBV6-2 or TRBV6-3 and J usage is TRBJ2-2; D unresolved. Trimming shortened V by 5 bases and J by 0 bases, and 13 bases separated the two germline ends. The CDR3 loop spans 16 amino acids. Germline CDR1 reads MNHEY; CDR2 reads SVGEGT. CDR3 sequence: CASSEQPPANTGELFF. The CDR3 region has the DNA TGTGCCAGCAGTGAACAGCCACCCGCGAACACCGGGGAGCTGTTTTTT.

This chain connects TRBV10-3 to TRBJ2-2; the match to TRBD1 covers 11 bases. Germline loops: CDR1 ENHRY, CDR2 SYGVKD. CDR3 size: 16 residues. Trimming removed 8 bases from V and 7 bases from J; junction bases left unmatched: 12. The CDR3 loop reads CAIATVRTGGIGELFF. In DNA, the CDR3 is TGTGCCATCGCCACGGTTAGGACAGGGGGCATCGGGGAGCTGTTTTTT.

A few counts support this clonotype. The V gene is TRBV9, the J gene TRBJ2-2, with a weak D call TRBD1 (5 bases). Germline V gives CDR1 SGDLS, CDR2 YYNGEE. The CDR3 has 16 amino acids. V lost 4 bases, J lost 5 bases, and 18 bases lay in between. The DNA for the CDR3 is TGTGCCAGCAGCTCCCTGGCAGGACAAAATACCGGGGAGCTGTTTTTT. It encodes CASSSLAGQNTGELFF.

The chain links TRBV19 to TRBJ2-3, with D tentatively TRBD1 or TRBD2 (6 bases each). CDR1 is LNHDA, CDR2 SQIVND, per germline (reference sequence). CDR3 length: 15 residues. The V and J ends lost 3 bases and 2 bases respectively, with 12 bases between them. CDR3 in amino acids: CASSIGGRFTDTQYF. The CDR3 DNA is TGTGCCAGTAGTATCGGGGGCAGATTCACAGATACGCAGTATTTT.

This clonotype was observed at least ten times. The chain recombines TRBV27 with TRBJ2-5; D is possibly TRBD1 (6 bases). The length of the CDR3 is 13 residues. CDR1 and CDR2 from the germline V gene are MNHEY and SMNVEV (reference sequence). Trimming removed 7 bases from V and 4 bases from J, with 13 bases in between. The CDR3 is CASNTGWGETQYF. For the CDR3, the DNA is TGTGCCAGCAACACAGGGTGGGGAGAGACCCAGTACTTC.

This clonotype was observed many times. The chain has TRBV7-2 and TRBJ2-3, with TRBD2 identical over 9 bases. Germline values: CDR1 SGHTA, CDR2 FQGNSA. The junction had 14 bases not matched to a gene; V was cut back by 5 bases and J by 2 bases. There are 18 residues in the CDR3. The CDR3 DNA is TGTGCCAGCAGCGACTTATCTTCAGCGGGGGGAATCACAGATACGCAGTATTTT. Its protein is CASSDLSSAGGITDTQYF.